This is a list of T cell receptor beta chains from one sample in a study of blood T cell repertoires in COVID-19. This table comes from immunoSEQ multiplex PCR, and its TCRdb copy is limited to in-frame clones, with some not included. The sample lists 260,000 or so clones, about 86% occurring once. Sequenced sample: peripheral blood. The receptors derive from an elderly man with acute or convalescent COVID-19. CDR3s leave out the opening cysteine and the closing phenylalanine or tryptophan. The D gene is left open where the match is weak.

V gene	D gene	J gene	CDR3 protein
TRBV2	NA	TRBJ1-1	ASKVQGRENTEAF
TRBV6-1	NA	TRBJ2-7	ASSEGQNHEQY
TRBV5-5	NA	TRBJ1-1	ASSPFRGTEAF
TRBV15	NA	TRBJ1-5	ATTTDRSDQPQH
TRBV3-1/TRBV3-2	NA	TRBJ2-3	ASSPPPGRTQY
TRBV6-5	TRBD1	TRBJ2-1	ASSSGDRGGRKQF
TRBV7-6	NA	TRBJ1-2	ASSPRDTLNYGYT
TRBV21-1	NA	TRBJ2-3	ASSKKAPGLAGGPPPDTQY
TRBV5-1	NA	TRBJ2-5	ASSPGQPTETQY
TRBV2	NA	TRBJ2-5	ASSEVDRRGTQY
TRBV6-2/TRBV6-3	NA	TRBJ2-1	ASSPDSISYNEQF
TRBV15	TRBD2	TRBJ2-2	ATSRDQAGSGRKLF
TRBV5-1	NA	TRBJ2-1	ASSAGQTEQF
TRBV19	TRBD2	TRBJ2-1	ASSWLRGGNNEQF
TRBV2	NA	TRBJ1-3	ASSESGKGGNTIY